This note documents a single T cell receptor (beta chain) sequence. As yet, its antigen is unknown. The sample belongs to a study of T cells and Merkel cell carcinoma outcomes. Whole-study findings and limits: Repertoire plus T-cell density reportedly predicted Merkel cell carcinoma outcomes.

TCRdb's table, derived via immunoSEQ multiplex PCR, lists solely in-frame clones and lacks some. This sample yields around 14,000 clones, of which 80% to 95% are seen a single time; more than 1.5% belongs to the top ten. The specimen sequenced was tumor tissue from Merkel cell carcinoma. The sequence derives from a human donor with Merkel cell carcinoma.

DNA for the CDR3: TGTGCCAGCTCACCTGAAAAGAACTATGGCTACACCTTC. This encodes CASSPEKNYGYTF. The chain joins TRBV18 to TRBJ1-2, with D uncertain. With 3 bases removed from V and 2 bases from J, the gap between germline ends came to 7 bases. Germline assignment: CDR1 KGHSH and CDR2 LQKENI. The CDR3 totals 13 residues.